This TCR beta chain was sequenced for a study of blood T cell repertoires in COVID-19. Overall study context: Both acute and convalescent COVID-19 samples were obtained from the United States, Italy and Spain. T cells, B-cell-depleted T cells, or PBMCs provided the cDNA or gDNA that served as material.

This clone has ten or more counts. Generated by immunoSEQ multiplex PCR, the TCRdb table keeps only in-frame clones and is missing some. Altogether some 150,000 clones are present, roughly 90% being singletons, with the ten largest covering 1.2%. Germline lookup yields CDR1 SGHRS and CDR2 YFSETQ. After removal of 2 bases from V and 3 bases from J, the junction contained 4 bases not matched to a gene. The CDR3 runs to 16 residues. Individuals aged about 18 to 89 years were recruited from 24 US areas. Each participant's cohort was designated according to participant-reported clinical history. Sequencing was performed on PBMCs or T cells enriched from blood (not recorded which). The chain employs TRBV5-1 and TRBJ2-1, with 11 nucleotides matching TRBD2. The sequence was collected from a woman younger than 45 with acute COVID-19. The CDR3 loop reads CASSFGTSGYYNEQFF. The CDR3 nucleotides are TGCGCCAGCAGCTTTGGGACTAGCGGTTACTACAATGAGCAGTTCTTC.